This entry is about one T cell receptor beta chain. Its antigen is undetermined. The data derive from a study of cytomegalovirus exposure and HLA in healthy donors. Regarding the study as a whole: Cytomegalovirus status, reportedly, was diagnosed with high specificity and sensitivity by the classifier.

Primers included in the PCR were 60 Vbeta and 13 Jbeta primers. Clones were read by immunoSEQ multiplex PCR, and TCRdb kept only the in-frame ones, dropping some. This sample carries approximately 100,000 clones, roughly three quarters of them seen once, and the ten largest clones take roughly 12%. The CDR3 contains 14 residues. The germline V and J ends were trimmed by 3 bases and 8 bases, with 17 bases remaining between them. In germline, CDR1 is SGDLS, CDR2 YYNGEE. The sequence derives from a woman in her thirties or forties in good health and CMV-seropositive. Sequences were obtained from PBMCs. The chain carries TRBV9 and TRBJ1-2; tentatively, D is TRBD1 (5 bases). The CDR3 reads CASSEFSGYHGYTF. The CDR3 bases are TGTGCCAGCAGCGAATTCTCAGGGTACCACGGCTACACCTTC. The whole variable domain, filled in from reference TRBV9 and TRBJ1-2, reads DSGVTQTPKHLITATGQRVTLRCSPRSGDLSVYWYQQSLDQGLQFLIQYYNGEERAKGNILERFSAQQFPDLHSELNLSSLELGDSALYFCASSEFSGYHGYTFGSGTRLTVV.